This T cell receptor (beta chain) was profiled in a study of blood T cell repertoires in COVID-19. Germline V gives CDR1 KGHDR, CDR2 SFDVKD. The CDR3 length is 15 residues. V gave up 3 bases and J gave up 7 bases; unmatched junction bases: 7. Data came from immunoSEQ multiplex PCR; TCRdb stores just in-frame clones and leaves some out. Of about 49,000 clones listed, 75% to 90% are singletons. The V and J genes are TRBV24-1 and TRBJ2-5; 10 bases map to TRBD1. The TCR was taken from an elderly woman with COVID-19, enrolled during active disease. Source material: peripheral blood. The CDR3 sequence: CATSDRGTGAGTQYF. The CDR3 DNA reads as TGTGCCACCAGTGATAGGGGGACAGGGGCAGGGACCCAGTACTTC.